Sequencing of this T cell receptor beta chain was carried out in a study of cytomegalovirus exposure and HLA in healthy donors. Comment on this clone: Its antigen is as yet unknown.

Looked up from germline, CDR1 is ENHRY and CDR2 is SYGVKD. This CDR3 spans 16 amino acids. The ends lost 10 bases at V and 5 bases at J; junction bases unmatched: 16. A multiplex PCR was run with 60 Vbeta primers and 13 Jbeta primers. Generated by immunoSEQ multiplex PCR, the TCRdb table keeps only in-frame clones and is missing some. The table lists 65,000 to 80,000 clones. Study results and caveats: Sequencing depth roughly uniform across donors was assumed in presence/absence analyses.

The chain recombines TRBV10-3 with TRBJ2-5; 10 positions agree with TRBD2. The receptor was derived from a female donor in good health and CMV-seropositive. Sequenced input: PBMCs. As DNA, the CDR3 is TGTGCCACCCTACCTCGAGGAGCTAGCGGGAGTGAGACCCAGTACTTC. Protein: CATLPRGASGSETQYF.